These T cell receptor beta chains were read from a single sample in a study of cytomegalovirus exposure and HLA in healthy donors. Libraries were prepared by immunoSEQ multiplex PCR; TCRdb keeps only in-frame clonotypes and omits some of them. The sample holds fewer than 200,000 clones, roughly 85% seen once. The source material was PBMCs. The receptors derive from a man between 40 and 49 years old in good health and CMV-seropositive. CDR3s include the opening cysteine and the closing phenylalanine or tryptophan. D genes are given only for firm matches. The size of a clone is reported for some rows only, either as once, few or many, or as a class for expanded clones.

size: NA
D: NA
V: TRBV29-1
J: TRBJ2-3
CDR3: CSVRRGQGGTSSADTQYF
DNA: TGCAGCGTCCGCCGGGGACAGGGAGGGACTAGCTCGGCAGATACGCAGTATTTT

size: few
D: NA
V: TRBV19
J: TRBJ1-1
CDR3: CASSIYGGNTEAFF
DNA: TGTGCCAGTAGTATTTACGGCGGAAACACTGAAGCTTTCTTT

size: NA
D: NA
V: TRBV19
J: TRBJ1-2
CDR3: CATSRENGPNYGYTF
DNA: TGTGCCACCTCGAGGGAGAACGGACCTAACTATGGCTACACCTTC

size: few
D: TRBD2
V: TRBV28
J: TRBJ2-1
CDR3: CASTLGLAGPRGNEQFF
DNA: TGTGCCAGCACCCTCGGACTAGCGGGGCCGAGGGGCAATGAGCAGTTCTTC

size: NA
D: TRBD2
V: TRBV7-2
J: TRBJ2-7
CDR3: CASSPGVIAGGSYEQYF
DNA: TGTGCCAGCAGCCCCGGGGTGATAGCGGGAGGCTCCTACGAGCAGTACTTC

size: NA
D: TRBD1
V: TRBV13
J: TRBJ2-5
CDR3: CASSPRQGVGEQYF
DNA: TGTGCCAGCAGCCCTCGACAGGGGGTGGGAGAGCAGTACTTC

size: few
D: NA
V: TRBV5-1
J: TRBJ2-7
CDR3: CASSYGTSSYEQYF
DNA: TGCGCCAGCAGCTACGGGACTTCTTCCTACGAGCAGTACTTC

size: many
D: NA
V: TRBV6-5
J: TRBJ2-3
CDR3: CASSYVPAADTQYF
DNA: TGTGCCAGCAGTTACGTGCCAGCGGCAGATACGCAGTATTTT

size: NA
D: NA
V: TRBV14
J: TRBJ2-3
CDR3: CASSQARTSGSTDTQYF
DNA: TGTGCCAGCAGCCAAGCCAGGACAAGTGGAAGCACAGATACGCAGTATTTT

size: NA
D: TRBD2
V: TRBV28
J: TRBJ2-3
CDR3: CASSWTSGNTDTQYF
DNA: TGTGCCAGCAGTTGGACTAGCGGAAACACAGATACGCAGTATTTT

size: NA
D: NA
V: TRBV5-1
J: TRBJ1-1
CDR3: CASSLEGHPYTEAFF
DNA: TGCGCCAGCAGCCTAGAGGGACACCCTTACACTGAAGCTTTCTTT

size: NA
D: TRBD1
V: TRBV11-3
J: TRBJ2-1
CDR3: CASSFPGQGWGEQFF
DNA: TGTGCCAGCAGTTTTCCGGGACAGGGGTGGGGTGAGCAGTTCTTC

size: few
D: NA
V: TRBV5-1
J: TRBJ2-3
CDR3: CASSLLGRTDTQYF
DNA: TGCGCCAGCAGCTTGTTGGGCAGAACAGATACGCAGTATTTT

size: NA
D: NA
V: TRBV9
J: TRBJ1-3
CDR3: CASSVATGTPSSGNTIYF
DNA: TGTGCCAGCAGCGTAGCTACTGGGACACCCAGCTCTGGAAACACCATATATTTT

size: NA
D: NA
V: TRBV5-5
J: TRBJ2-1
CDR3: CASSLSLVVNEQFF
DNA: TGTGCCAGCAGCTTGTCGCTAGTGGTGAATGAGCAGTTCTTC

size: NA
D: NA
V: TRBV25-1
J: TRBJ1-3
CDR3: CASSGQRGNTIYF
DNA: TGTGCCAGCAGTGGACAGCGAGGAAACACCATATATTTT

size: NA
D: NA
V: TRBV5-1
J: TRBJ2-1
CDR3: CASMEGGPNEQFF
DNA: TGCGCCAGCATGGAGGGGGGGCCCAATGAGCAGTTCTTC

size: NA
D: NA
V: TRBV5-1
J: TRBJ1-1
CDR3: CASSLVSTPRNTEAFF
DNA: TGCGCCAGCAGCTTGGTATCTACCCCAAGGAACACTGAAGCTTTCTTT

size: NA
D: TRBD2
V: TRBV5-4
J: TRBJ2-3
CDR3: CASSFGGRDTDTQYF
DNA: TGTGCCAGCAGCTTCGGCGGGAGGGACACAGATACGCAGTATTTT

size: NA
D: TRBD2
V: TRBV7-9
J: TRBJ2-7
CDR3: CASSSDGTSYEQYF
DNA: TGTGCCAGCAGCTCGGACGGGACTAGCTACGAGCAGTACTTC

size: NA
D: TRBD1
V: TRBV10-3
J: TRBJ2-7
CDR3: CAISVGQGSSYEQYF
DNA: TGTGCCATCAGTGTGGGACAGGGGTCCTCCTACGAGCAGTACTTC

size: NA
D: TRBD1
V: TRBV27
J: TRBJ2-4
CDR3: CARPPGDRTKDIQYF
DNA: TGTGCCAGGCCTCCTGGGGACAGAACAAAGGACATTCAGTACTTC

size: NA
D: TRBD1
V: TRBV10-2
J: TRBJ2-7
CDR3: CASSDQGAYEQYF
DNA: TGCGCCAGCAGTGACCAGGGGGCCTACGAGCAGTACTTC

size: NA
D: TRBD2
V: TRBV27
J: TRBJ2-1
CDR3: CASRPGLAGNEQFF
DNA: TGTGCCAGCCGACCAGGACTAGCGGGTAATGAGCAGTTCTTC

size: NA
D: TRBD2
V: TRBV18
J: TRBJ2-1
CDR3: CASSSPAGLYNEQFF
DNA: TGTGCCAGCTCATCACCGGCGGGACTATACAATGAGCAGTTCTTC

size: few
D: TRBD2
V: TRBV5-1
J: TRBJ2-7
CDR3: CASSLVAGGPYEQYF
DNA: TGTGCCAGCAGCTTGGTAGCGGGAGGGCCTTACGAGCAGTACTTC

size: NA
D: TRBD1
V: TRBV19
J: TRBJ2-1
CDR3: CATQDRAYNEQFF
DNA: TGTGCCACCCAGGACAGGGCCTACAATGAGCAGTTCTTC

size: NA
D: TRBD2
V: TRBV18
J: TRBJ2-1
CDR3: CASSPPGLAAVGLEFF
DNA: TGTGCCAGCTCACCACCGGGGCTAGCGGCCGTGGGTTTGGAGTTCTTC

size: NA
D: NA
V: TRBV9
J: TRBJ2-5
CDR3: CASSVSPTGEQETQYF
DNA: TGTGCCAGCAGCGTAAGCCCGACGGGGGAACAAGAGACCCAGTACTTC

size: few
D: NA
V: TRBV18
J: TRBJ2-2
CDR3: CASSLREVTTGELFF
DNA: TGTGCCAGCTCACTACGTGAGGTCACCACCGGGGAGCTGTTTTTT

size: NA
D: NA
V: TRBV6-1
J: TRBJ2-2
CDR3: CASRSTSNGELFF
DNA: TGTGCCAGCAGATCGACTAGTAACGGGGAGCTGTTTTTT

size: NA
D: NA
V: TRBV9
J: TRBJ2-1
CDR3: CASSVLVEGTQFF
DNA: TGTGCCAGCAGCGTATTAGTTGAGGGTACTCAGTTCTTC

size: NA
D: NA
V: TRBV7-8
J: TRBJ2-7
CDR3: CASSFDSSYEQYF
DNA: TGTGCCAGCAGCTTCGACAGCTCCTACGAGCAGTACTTC

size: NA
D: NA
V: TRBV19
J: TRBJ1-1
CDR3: CASSPRRGWGAEAFF
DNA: TGTGCCAGTAGTCCCCGGCGGGGGTGGGGGGCTGAAGCTTTCTTT

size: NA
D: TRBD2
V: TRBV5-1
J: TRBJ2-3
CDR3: CASSLSRSSGTTDTQYF
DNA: TGCGCCAGCAGCTTGAGTAGGTCTAGCGGGACCACAGATACGCAGTATTTT

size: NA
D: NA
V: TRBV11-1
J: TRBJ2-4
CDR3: CASSLAQTKNSQYF
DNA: TGTGCCAGCAGCTTAGCACAAACCAAAAACAGTCAGTACTTC

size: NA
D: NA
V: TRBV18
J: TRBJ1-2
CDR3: CASGNYGYTF
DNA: TGTGCCAGCGGCAACTATGGCTACACCTTC

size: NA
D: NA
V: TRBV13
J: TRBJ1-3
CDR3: CASSYSDRSGNTIYF
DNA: TGTGCCAGCAGCTACAGTGACAGATCTGGAAACACCATATATTTT

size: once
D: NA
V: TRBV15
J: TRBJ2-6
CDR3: CATSRDYGSGANGLTF
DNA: TGTGCCACCAGCAGAGATTACGGCTCTGGGGCCAACGGCCTGACTTTC

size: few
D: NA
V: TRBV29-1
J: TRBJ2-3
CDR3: CSVGSGKDTQYF
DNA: TGCAGCGTTGGGTCAGGGAAAGATACGCAGTATTTT

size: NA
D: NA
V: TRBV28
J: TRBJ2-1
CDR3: CASSLGRNFRAYNEQFF
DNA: TGTGCCAGCAGTTTAGGAAGAAACTTCCGGGCCTACAATGAGCAGTTCTTC

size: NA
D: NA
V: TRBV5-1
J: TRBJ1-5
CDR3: CASSLDGGHRNQPQHF
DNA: TGCGCCAGCAGCTTGGATGGGGGACACCGCAATCAGCCCCAGCATTTT

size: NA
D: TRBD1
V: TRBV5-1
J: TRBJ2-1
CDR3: CASSFRQGNEQFF
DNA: TGCGCCAGCAGCTTTAGACAGGGCAATGAGCAGTTCTTC

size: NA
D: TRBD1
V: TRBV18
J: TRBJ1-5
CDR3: CASSPPTGTGSRPQHF
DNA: TGTGCCAGCTCACCACCGACAGGGACAGGTTCTCGGCCCCAGCATTTT

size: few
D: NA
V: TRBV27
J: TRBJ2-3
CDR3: CASSLSAETDTQYF
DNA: TGTGCCAGCAGTTTATCGGCAGAAACAGATACGCAGTATTTT

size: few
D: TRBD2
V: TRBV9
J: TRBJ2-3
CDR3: CASSVSSGRPLSSTDTQYF
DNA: TGTGCCAGCAGCGTTTCTAGCGGGAGGCCTCTCTCTAGCACAGATACGCAGTATTTT

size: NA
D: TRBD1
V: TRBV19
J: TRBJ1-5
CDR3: CASSIHGTDKPQHF
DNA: TGTGCCAGTAGTATACACGGGACAGATAAGCCCCAGCATTTT

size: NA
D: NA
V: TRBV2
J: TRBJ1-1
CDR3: CASRAEPVTEAFF
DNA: TGTGCCAGCAGGGCGGAGCCTGTCACTGAAGCTTTCTTT

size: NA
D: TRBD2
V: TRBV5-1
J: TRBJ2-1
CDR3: CASSSSGTSGSLGYNEQFF
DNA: TGCGCCAGCAGCTCCTCCGGGACTAGCGGGAGCCTAGGCTACAATGAGCAGTTCTTC

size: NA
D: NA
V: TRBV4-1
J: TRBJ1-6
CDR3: CASSQRTDSNSPLHF
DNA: TGCGCCAGCAGCCAACGGACAGACAGTAATTCACCCCTCCACTTT

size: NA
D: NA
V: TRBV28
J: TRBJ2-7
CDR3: CASSFVQGLSYEQYF
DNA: TGTGCCAGCAGTTTTGTCCAGGGCCTCTCCTACGAGCAGTACTTC

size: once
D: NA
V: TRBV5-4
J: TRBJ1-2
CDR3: CASSLRSGRYDGYTF
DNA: TGTGCCAGCAGCTTGCGGTCAGGGAGGTACGATGGCTACACCTTC

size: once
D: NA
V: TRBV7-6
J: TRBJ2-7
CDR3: CASSPAISDAYEQYF
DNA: TGTGCCAGCAGCCCCGCGATTAGCGACGCCTACGAGCAGTACTTC

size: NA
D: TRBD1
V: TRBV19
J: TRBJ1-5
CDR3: CASSQGSGGWGQPQHF
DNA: TGTGCCAGTAGTCAGGGCTCAGGGGGTTGGGGTCAGCCCCAGCATTTT